This TCR beta chain was found in a study of T cell repertoires in cytomegalovirus infection. There are 16 residues in the CDR3. Germline V lookup: CDR1 SGHVS, CDR2 FNYEAQ. The ends lost 5 bases at V and 0 bases at J; junction bases unmatched: 9. TCRdb re-called the reads through MiXCR, storing one row per CDR3 protein. The table has 100,000 to 150,000 distinct CDR3 sequences, roughly 32% seen once. In its sample, this clonotype was seen many times. Its antigen remains unidentified. The clonotype comes from a human donor in good health (CMV status not recorded). Some clones in this sample may be carry-over from other donors' samples. The V gene is TRBV7-6, the J gene TRBJ1-1; 7 positions match TRBD1. The material sequenced was CD8+ T cells from cultured PBMCs, taken from culture after CMV antigen stimulation. CDR3 nucleotides: TGTGCCAGCAGCCCGGTCGGGACAGAACTGAACACTGAAGCTTTCTTT. Its translation: CASSPVGTELNTEAFF.